What follows is one T cell receptor beta chain and its context. No antigen is known for it. These data are taken from a study of T cells in narcolepsy. General observations from the study: Autoreactive HCRT-specific and TRIB2-specific clonotypes were marked in same-patient CSF-versus-blood CD4+ comparisons.

Sequencing used immunoSEQ multiplex PCR; TCRdb keeps in-frame clones, though not all of them. The table lists 30,000 to 35,000 clones, about 90% of them singletons, with more than 0.8% in the top ten. CDR3 length: 14 residues. The V and J ends lost 4 bases and 6 bases respectively, with 13 bases between them. Germline CDR1 and CDR2: SGHTA and FQGNSA. The chain links TRBV7-2 to TRBJ1-5, with D maybe TRBD1 (5 bases). The clonotype originates from a human donor with narcolepsy. The sequencing input was CD45RA- memory CD4+ T cells from PBMCs. CDR3 residues: CASSSGLGRQPQHF. The CDR3 nucleotides are TGTGCCAGCAGCTCAGGATTGGGGCGTCAGCCCCAGCATTTT.